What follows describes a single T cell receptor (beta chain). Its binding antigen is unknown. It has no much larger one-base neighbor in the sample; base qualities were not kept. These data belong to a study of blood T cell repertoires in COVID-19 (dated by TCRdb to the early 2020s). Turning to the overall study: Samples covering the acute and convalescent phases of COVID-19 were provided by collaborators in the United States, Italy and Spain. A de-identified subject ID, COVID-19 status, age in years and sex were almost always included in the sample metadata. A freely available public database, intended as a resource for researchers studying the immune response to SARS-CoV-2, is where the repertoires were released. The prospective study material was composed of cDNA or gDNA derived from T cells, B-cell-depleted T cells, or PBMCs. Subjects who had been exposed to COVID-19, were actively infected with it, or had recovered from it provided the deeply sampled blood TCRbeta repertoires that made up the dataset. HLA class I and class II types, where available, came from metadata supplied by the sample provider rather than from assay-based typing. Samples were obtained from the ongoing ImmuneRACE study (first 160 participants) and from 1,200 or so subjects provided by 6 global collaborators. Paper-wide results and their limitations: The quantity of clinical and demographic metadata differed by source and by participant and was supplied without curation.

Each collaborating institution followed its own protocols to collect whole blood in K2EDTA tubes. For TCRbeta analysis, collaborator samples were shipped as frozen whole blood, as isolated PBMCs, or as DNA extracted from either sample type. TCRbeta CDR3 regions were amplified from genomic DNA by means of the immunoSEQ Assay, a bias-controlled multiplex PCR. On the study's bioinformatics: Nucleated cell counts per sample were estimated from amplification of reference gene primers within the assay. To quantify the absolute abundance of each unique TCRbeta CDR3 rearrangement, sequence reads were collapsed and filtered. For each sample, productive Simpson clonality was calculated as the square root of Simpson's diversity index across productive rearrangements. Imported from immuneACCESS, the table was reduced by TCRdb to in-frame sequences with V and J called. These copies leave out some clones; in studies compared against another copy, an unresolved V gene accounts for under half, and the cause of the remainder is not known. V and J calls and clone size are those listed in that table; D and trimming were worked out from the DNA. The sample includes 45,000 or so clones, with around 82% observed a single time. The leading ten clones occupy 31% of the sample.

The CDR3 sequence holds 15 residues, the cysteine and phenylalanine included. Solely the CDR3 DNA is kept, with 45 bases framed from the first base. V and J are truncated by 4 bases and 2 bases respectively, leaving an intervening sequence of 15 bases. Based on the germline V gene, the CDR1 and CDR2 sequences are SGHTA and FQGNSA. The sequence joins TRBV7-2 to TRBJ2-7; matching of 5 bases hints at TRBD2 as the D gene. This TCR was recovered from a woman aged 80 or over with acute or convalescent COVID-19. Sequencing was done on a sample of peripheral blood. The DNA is TGTGCCAGCAGCTCCTCGGCGGGTACAACCTACGAGCAGTACTTC. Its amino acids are CASSSSAGTTYEQYF.